The rows below give T cell receptor beta chains drawn from one sample of a study of blood T cells in healthy people across ages. TCRdb re-analysed the 5' RACE reads in MiXCR, keeping a single row per CDR3 protein. Of roughly 1,700,000 distinct CDR3 sequences detected, 28% appear once; the ten largest clones hold 7% to 9%. The sequenced material came from blood. The receptor source for this set is a woman in her twenties or thirties in good health. The CDR3 runs from the conserved cysteine through the conserved F or W. A D gene is named only where the DNA matches it firmly. Where a row states a size, it is once, few, many or the class of an expanded clone; other rows omit it.

d_call: -
v_call: TRBV5-1
j_call: TRBJ1-4
clone_size: many
cdr3_aa: CASSATTATNEKLFF
cdr3_nt: TGCGCCAGCAGCGCGACGACAGCAACTAATGAAAAACTGTTTTTT

d_call: -
v_call: TRBV24-1
j_call: TRBJ2-3
clone_size: -
cdr3_aa: CATSETVTDTQYF
cdr3_nt: TGTGCCACCAGTGAGACAGTCACAGATACGCAGTATTTT

d_call: TRBD1
v_call: TRBV20-1
j_call: TRBJ1-5
clone_size: -
cdr3_aa: CSAARGQGGQPQHF
cdr3_nt: TGCAGTGCTGCGAGGGGACAGGGGGGTCAGCCCCAGCATTTT

d_call: TRBD2
v_call: TRBV9
j_call: TRBJ2-5
clone_size: -
cdr3_aa: CASSAGTSPETQYF
cdr3_nt: TGTGCCAGCAGCGCCGGGACTAGCCCAGAGACCCAGTACTTC

d_call: TRBD1
v_call: TRBV11-2
j_call: TRBJ2-1
clone_size: -
cdr3_aa: CASSPRGPEQFF
cdr3_nt: TGTGCCAGCAGCCCTAGGGGGCCTGAGCAGTTCTTC

d_call: -
v_call: TRBV5-4
j_call: TRBJ2-1
clone_size: -
cdr3_aa: CASSLGISPEQFF
cdr3_nt: TGTGCCAGCAGCTTGGGAATATCTCCGGAGCAGTTCTTC

d_call: TRBD2
v_call: TRBV29-1
j_call: TRBJ2-2
clone_size: -
cdr3_aa: CSARAGGPGGELFF
cdr3_nt: TGCAGCGCTAGAGCGGGAGGGCCCGGCGGGGAGCTGTTTTTT

d_call: -
v_call: TRBV5-1
j_call: TRBJ2-5
clone_size: -
cdr3_aa: CASSLTPGTQETQYF
cdr3_nt: TGCGCCAGCAGCTTGACCCCCGGGACCCAAGAGACCCAGTACTTC

d_call: TRBD1
v_call: TRBV7-9
j_call: TRBJ1-2
clone_size: few
cdr3_aa: CASSSTWTGGDYGYTF
cdr3_nt: TGTGCCAGCAGTTCAACCTGGACAGGGGGCGACTATGGCTACACCTTC

d_call: -
v_call: TRBV29-1
j_call: TRBJ1-5
clone_size: -
cdr3_aa: CSVGAQRGQPQHF
cdr3_nt: TGCAGCGTTGGTGCCCAGAGGGGTCAGCCCCAGCATTTT

d_call: -
v_call: TRBV6-1
j_call: TRBJ1-5
clone_size: -
cdr3_aa: CASRSQGSLNQPQHF
cdr3_nt: TGTGCCAGCAGATCACAGGGAAGCCTCAATCAGCCCCAGCATTTT

d_call: -
v_call: TRBV27
j_call: TRBJ1-4
clone_size: few
cdr3_aa: CASSPDEGSNEKLFF
cdr3_nt: TGTGCCAGCAGTCCGGACGAGGGGTCTAATGAAAAACTGTTTTTT

d_call: TRBD1
v_call: TRBV28
j_call: TRBJ1-1
clone_size: few
cdr3_aa: CASSPGTGGRTEAFF
cdr3_nt: TGTGCCAGCAGTCCCGGGACAGGGGGCCGCACTGAAGCTTTCTTT

d_call: TRBD1
v_call: TRBV5-1
j_call: TRBJ2-5
clone_size: few
cdr3_aa: CASSSGQGLQTQYF
cdr3_nt: TGCGCCAGCAGCTCGGGACAGGGGTTGCAGACCCAGTACTTC

d_call: TRBD2
v_call: TRBV4-1
j_call: TRBJ2-1
clone_size: -
cdr3_aa: CASSQAVTSGGQEQFF
cdr3_nt: TGCGCCAGCAGCCAGGCGGTGACTAGCGGGGGCCAGGAGCAGTTCTTC

d_call: -
v_call: TRBV7-6
j_call: TRBJ1-5
clone_size: -
cdr3_aa: CASSLVDRNQPQHF
cdr3_nt: TGTGCCAGCAGCTTAGTCGATAGAAATCAGCCCCAGCATTTT

d_call: TRBD1
v_call: TRBV24-1
j_call: TRBJ2-5
clone_size: many
cdr3_aa: CALGQGRLGTQYF
cdr3_nt: TGTGCCTTAGGACAGGGGAGATTAGGGACCCAGTACTTC

d_call: TRBD1
v_call: TRBV7-2
j_call: TRBJ2-7
clone_size: few
cdr3_aa: CASSSKTGTGGMRYEQYF
cdr3_nt: TGTGCCAGCAGCTCAAAGACGGGGACAGGGGGCATGAGATACGAGCAGTACTTC

d_call: -
v_call: TRBV24-1
j_call: TRBJ2-1
clone_size: -
cdr3_aa: CATSDWDGLGSYNEQFF
cdr3_nt: TGTGCCACCAGTGATTGGGACGGTCTAGGCTCCTACAATGAGCAGTTCTTC

d_call: -
v_call: TRBV10-3
j_call: TRBJ1-2
clone_size: -
cdr3_aa: CAISGSEAYGYTF
cdr3_nt: TGTGCCATCAGTGGTTCCGAGGCCTATGGCTACACCTTC

d_call: -
v_call: TRBV7-9
j_call: TRBJ2-7
clone_size: few
cdr3_aa: CASSFSGLGGNYEQYF
cdr3_nt: TGTGCCAGCAGCTTTTCTGGGCTAGGCGGAAACTACGAGCAGTACTTC

d_call: -
v_call: TRBV11-2
j_call: TRBJ2-7
clone_size: -
cdr3_aa: CAGSFLGPAGVYEQYF
cdr3_nt: TGTGCCGGCAGCTTTCTCGGGCCAGCCGGAGTCTACGAGCAGTACTTC

d_call: -
v_call: TRBV7-6
j_call: TRBJ2-7
clone_size: -
cdr3_aa: CASRPWNEQYF
cdr3_nt: TGTGCCAGTCGTCCGTGGAACGAGCAGTACTTC

d_call: -
v_call: TRBV20-1
j_call: TRBJ2-7
clone_size: few
cdr3_aa: CSAAGTRSSYEQYF
cdr3_nt: TGCAGTGCTGCCGGGACCAGGAGCTCCTACGAGCAGTACTTC

d_call: -
v_call: TRBV20-1
j_call: TRBJ2-5
clone_size: -
cdr3_aa: CSARRPTATETQYF
cdr3_nt: TGCAGTGCTAGACGGCCGACGGCGACGGAGACCCAGTACTTC

d_call: -
v_call: TRBV29-1
j_call: TRBJ2-3
clone_size: many
cdr3_aa: CSVAVTDTQYF
cdr3_nt: TGCAGCGTTGCAGTCACAGATACGCAGTATTTT

d_call: -
v_call: TRBV5-5
j_call: TRBJ1-5
clone_size: many
cdr3_aa: CASSFQGGGNQPQHF
cdr3_nt: TGTGCCAGCAGCTTTCAGGGTGGAGGCAATCAGCCCCAGCATTTT

d_call: -
v_call: TRBV29-1
j_call: TRBJ1-2
clone_size: many
cdr3_aa: CSALGENGYTF
cdr3_nt: TGCAGCGCCCTTGGGGAAAATGGCTACACCTTC

d_call: -
v_call: TRBV20-1
j_call: TRBJ2-6
clone_size: many
cdr3_aa: CSASRPSGANVLTF
cdr3_nt: TGCAGTGCTAGTAGGCCCTCTGGGGCCAACGTCCTGACTTTC

d_call: -
v_call: TRBV15
j_call: TRBJ2-3
clone_size: few
cdr3_aa: CATSREYGSTDTQYF
cdr3_nt: TGTGCCACCAGCAGAGAATACGGGAGCACAGATACGCAGTATTTT

d_call: -
v_call: TRBV9
j_call: TRBJ1-2
clone_size: few
cdr3_aa: CASSPQEGVYGYTF
cdr3_nt: TGTGCCAGCAGCCCTCAAGAGGGGGTATACGGCTACACCTTC

d_call: -
v_call: TRBV28
j_call: TRBJ2-5
clone_size: -
cdr3_aa: CASSPQKGHNQETQYF
cdr3_nt: TGTGCCAGCAGCCCCCAAAAGGGACACAACCAAGAGACCCAGTACTTC

d_call: TRBD2
v_call: TRBV6-6
j_call: TRBJ2-3
clone_size: -
cdr3_aa: CASSYPRGGALDTQYF
cdr3_nt: TGTGCCAGCAGTTACCCACGCGGGGGGGCCTTAGATACGCAGTATTTT

d_call: TRBD2
v_call: TRBV7-2
j_call: TRBJ2-7
clone_size: few
cdr3_aa: CASSLAFRLAGHEQYF
cdr3_nt: TGTGCCAGCAGCTTAGCGTTTCGACTAGCGGGACACGAGCAGTACTTC

d_call: -
v_call: TRBV5-1
j_call: TRBJ2-6
clone_size: -
cdr3_aa: CASSLEVPLRGGAGGVSGANVLTF
cdr3_nt: TGCGCCAGCAGCTTGGAGGTCCCGTTAAGAGGAGGAGCGGGTGGAGTCTCTGGGGCCAACGTCCTGACTTTC

d_call: TRBD1
v_call: TRBV10-2
j_call: TRBJ2-7
clone_size: many
cdr3_aa: CASSDRDEQYF
cdr3_nt: TGTGCCAGCAGCGACAGGGACGAGCAGTACTTC

d_call: -
v_call: TRBV20-1
j_call: TRBJ2-3
clone_size: -
cdr3_aa: CSAFSGRERTDTQYF
cdr3_nt: TGCAGTGCCTTCTCGGGCAGGGAACGGACAGATACGCAGTATTTT

d_call: TRBD2
v_call: TRBV6-6
j_call: TRBJ2-1
clone_size: -
cdr3_aa: CASSYRASGRGGDEQFF
cdr3_nt: TGTGCCAGCAGTTACAGGGCTAGCGGGAGGGGAGGGGATGAGCAGTTCTTC

d_call: TRBD1
v_call: TRBV9
j_call: TRBJ1-1
clone_size: -
cdr3_aa: CASSVDRGPNTEAFF
cdr3_nt: TGTGCCAGCAGCGTTGACAGGGGGCCGAACACTGAAGCTTTCTTT

d_call: -
v_call: TRBV9
j_call: TRBJ2-7
clone_size: few
cdr3_aa: CAGSVSGNNYEQYF
cdr3_nt: TGTGCCGGCAGCGTTAGCGGAAATAACTACGAGCAGTACTTC

d_call: -
v_call: TRBV20-1
j_call: TRBJ2-2
clone_size: -
cdr3_aa: CSTSGSPAGELFF
cdr3_nt: TGCAGTACTAGTGGGTCGCCGGCCGGGGAGCTGTTTTTT